This entry concerns a single TCR beta chain. Its antigen is as yet unknown. This entry belongs to a study of post-analysis software for immune sequencing data. Trimming cost V 5 bases and J 9 bases; bases outside gene matches: 5. Germline loops: CDR1 SGHTA, CDR2 FQGTGA. The CDR3 loop spans 14 amino acids. Prepared TCR beta cDNA libraries contained unique molecular identifiers. Input populations of roughly 0.95 to 10 million T cells gave rise to about 480,000 cDNA molecules. TCRdb re-derived calls from the PCR reads in MiXCR, one entry per CDR3 protein. Among 380,000 or so distinct CDR3 sequences listed, around a third were seen once. Findings of the study overall: The F measure placed samples prepared in the same batch into strongly shared clusters. In multiple sclerosis, normalized Chao1 diversity was significantly below that of controls. TRBV5-6, TRBV5-1 and TRBV20-1 belonged to a set of roughly 5 TRBV segments that were more frequent in patients than controls.

The sequenced sample was blood. The receptor was derived from a girl aged 5 to 17 with multiple sclerosis. The genes are TRBV7-3 and TRBJ2-1; 12 bases are a match to TRBD2. CDR3 nucleotides: TGTGCCAGCAGCATACTAGCGGGGGGTGGTGAGCAGTTCTTC. It specifies CASSILAGGGEQFF.